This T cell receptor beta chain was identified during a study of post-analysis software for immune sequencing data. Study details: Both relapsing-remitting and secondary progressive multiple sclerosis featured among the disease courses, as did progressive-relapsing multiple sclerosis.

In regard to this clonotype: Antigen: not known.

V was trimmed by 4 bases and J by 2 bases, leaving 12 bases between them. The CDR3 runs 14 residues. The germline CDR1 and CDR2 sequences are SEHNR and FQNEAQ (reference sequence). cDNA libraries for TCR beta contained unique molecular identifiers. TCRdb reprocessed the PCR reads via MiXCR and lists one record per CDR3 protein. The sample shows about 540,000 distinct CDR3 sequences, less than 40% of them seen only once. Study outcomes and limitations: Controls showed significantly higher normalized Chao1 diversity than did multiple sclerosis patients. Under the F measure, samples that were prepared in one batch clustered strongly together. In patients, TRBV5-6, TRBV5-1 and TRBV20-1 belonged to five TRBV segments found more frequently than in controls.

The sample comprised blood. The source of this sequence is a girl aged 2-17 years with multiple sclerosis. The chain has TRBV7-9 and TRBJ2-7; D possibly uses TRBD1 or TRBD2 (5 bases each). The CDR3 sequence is CASSSRDGTYEQYF. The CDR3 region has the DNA TGTGCCAGCAGCTCCCGGGACGGAACCTACGAGCAGTACTTC. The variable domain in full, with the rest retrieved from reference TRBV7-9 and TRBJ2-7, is DTGVSQNPRHKITKRGQNVTFRCDPISEHNRLYWYRQTLGQGPEFLTYFQNEAQLEKSRLLSDRFSAERPKGSFSTLEIQRTEQGDSAMYLCASSSRDGTYEQYFGPGTRLTVT.